This TCR beta chain came from a study of CD8 T cells in ankylosing spondylitis. General study points: A TCR beta motif of roughly 8 highly homologous variants appeared characteristic of ankylosing spondylitis blood.

In regard to this clonotype: The antigen is not known.

TCRdb ran MiXCR on the 5' RACE reads and lists one entry per CDR3 protein. The table includes 500,000 to 550,000 distinct CDR3 sequences, approximately 12% detected once. The specimen sequenced was blood, either unsorted or a sorted T cell fraction (not recorded which). The TCR comes from a male donor with ankylosing spondylitis.

In DNA form, the CDR3 reads TGTGCCAGCAGTGGAGGGGTGGTAGAGACCCAGTACTTC. Encoded protein: CASSGGVVETQYF. The genes are TRBV25-1 and TRBJ2-5; either TRBD1 or TRBD2 may fit D (5 bases each). The CDR3 consists of 13 residues. Germline CDR1 and CDR2: MGHDK and SYGVNS. The V end was cut by 4 bases, the J end by 4 bases, with 10 bases between.